The rows below give T cell receptor beta chains drawn from one sample of a study of control samples from healthy donors and cancer patients. The repertoire was sequenced with immunoSEQ multiplex PCR; TCRdb's copy has only in-frame clones and lacks some. The sample includes 80,000 to 100,000 clones, more than 90% seen only once; the top ten take around 3%. Material: blood. These receptors came from a human donor in good health. The donor label of this sample is uncertain. Each CDR3 is given without its conserved first and last residue. Fields, in order: V gene, J gene, D gene, CDR3 protein. A D gene is named only where the DNA matches it firmly.

TRBV5-1	TRBJ2-1	.	ASSLDGAGSYNEQF
TRBV11-1	TRBJ1-1	.	ASSPGVAEAF
TRBV6-5	TRBJ1-1	TRBD1	ASSYTGGEGTEAF
TRBV11-2	TRBJ2-7	.	ASSLDHVATRNAYEQY
TRBV18	TRBJ2-5	.	ASSPLSGGLETQY
TRBV4-1	TRBJ2-3	.	ASSQGLEVYTDTQY
TRBV15	TRBJ2-5	.	ATSRDQDSLIIKETQY
TRBV6-5	TRBJ2-2	TRBD2	ASTLPGGTGELF
TRBV11-2	TRBJ2-2	TRBD1	ASRTGEAGELF
TRBV7-9	TRBJ1-2	TRBD1	ASSLALRTGKGVKGYT
TRBV28	TRBJ1-5	TRBD1	ASKPGQGNQPQH
TRBV24-1	TRBJ2-3	.	ATSGTREGYTDTQY
TRBV4-1	TRBJ1-2	TRBD1	ASSQDPGTGNPRGGYT
TRBV27	TRBJ2-1	TRBD2	ASSSPTYSGDAGEQF
TRBV6-6	TRBJ2-3	.	ASSPDSTGTSTDTQY
TRBV28	TRBJ1-5	.	ASRLYFNQPQH